This TCR beta chain was documented in a study of T cells after yellow fever vaccination. V dropped 0 bases and J dropped 7 bases, with 18 bases sitting between them. This CDR3 region has 16 residues. Looked up from germline, CDR1 is MNHEY and CDR2 is SVGEGT. A remark on this clonotype: Its antigen remains unknown.

Regarding the study as a whole: One caveat is that FACS-sorted repertoires could contain abundant clonotypes contaminating from the bulk population. Clonotype sharing between CD4 and CD8 compartments was small. Peaking on day 5 versus 15, the secondary response was faster but weaker.

5'RACE template switching produced TCR cDNA carrying a universal primer site and UMIs. Using its own MiXCR run on the 5' RACE reads, TCRdb lists one record per CDR3 protein. The table lists some 120,000 distinct CDR3 sequences, 8.9% of them singletons. The chain combines TRBV6-2 or TRBV6-3 with TRBJ1-2; D is possibly TRBD1 (6 bases). The sample here was CD8+ T cells sorted from PBMCs, taken on the day of the yellow fever booster vaccination. The sequence was obtained from a man aged 18 to 29 who received the YFV17D yellow fever vaccine. CDR3 loop: CASSYSRRYTGAGYTF. CDR3 coding DNA: TGTGCCAGCAGTTACTCGAGGCGGTATACGGGGGCTGGCTACACCTTC.